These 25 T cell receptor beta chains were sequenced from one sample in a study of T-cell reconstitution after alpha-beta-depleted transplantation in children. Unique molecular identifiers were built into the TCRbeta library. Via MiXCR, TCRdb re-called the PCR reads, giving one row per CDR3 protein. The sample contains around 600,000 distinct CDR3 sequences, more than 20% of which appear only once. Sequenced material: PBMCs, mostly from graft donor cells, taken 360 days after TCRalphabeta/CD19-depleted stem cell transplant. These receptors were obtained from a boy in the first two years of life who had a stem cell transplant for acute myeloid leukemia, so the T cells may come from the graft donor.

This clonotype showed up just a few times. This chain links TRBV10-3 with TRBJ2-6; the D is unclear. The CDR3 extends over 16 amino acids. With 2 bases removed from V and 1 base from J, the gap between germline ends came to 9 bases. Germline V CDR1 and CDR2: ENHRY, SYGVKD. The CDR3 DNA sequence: TGTGCCATCAGTGAGAATCAGGTATCTGGGGCCAACGTCCTGACTTTC. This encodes CAISENQVSGANVLTF.

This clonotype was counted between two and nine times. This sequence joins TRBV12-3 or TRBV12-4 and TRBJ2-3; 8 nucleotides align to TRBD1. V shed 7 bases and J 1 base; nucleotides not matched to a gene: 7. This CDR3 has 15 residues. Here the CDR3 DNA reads TGTGCCAGCATTTCGGACAGGGTCGGCACAGATACGCAGTATTTT. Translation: CASISDRVGTDTQYF.

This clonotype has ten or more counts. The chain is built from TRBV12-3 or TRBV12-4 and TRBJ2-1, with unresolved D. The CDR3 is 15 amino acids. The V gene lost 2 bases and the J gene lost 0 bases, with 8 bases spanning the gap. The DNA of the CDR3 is TGTGCCAGCAGTTTATCGAAGAGCTCCTACAATGAGCAGTTCTTC. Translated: CASSLSKSSYNEQFF.

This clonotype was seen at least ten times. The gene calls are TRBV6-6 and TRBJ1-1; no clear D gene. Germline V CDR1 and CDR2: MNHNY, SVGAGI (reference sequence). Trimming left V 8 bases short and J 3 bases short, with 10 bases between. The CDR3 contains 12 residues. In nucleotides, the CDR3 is TGTGCCAGCTTAACGGGGTACACTGAAGCTTTCTTT. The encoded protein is CASLTGYTEAFF.

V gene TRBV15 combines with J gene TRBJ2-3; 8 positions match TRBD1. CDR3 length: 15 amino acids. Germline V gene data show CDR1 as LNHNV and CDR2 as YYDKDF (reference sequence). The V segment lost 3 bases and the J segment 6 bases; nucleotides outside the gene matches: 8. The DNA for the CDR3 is TGTGCCACCAGCAGTCCCGACAGGGGTAGGGATACGCAGTATTTT. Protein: CATSSPDRGRDTQYF.

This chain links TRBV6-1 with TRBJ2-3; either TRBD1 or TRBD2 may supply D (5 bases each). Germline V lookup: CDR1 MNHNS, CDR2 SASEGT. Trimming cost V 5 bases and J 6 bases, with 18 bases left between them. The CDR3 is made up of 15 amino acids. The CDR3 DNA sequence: TGTGCCAGCAGTCCCACCGCCGGGACCGCCGATACGCAGTATTTT. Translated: CASSPTAGTADTQYF.

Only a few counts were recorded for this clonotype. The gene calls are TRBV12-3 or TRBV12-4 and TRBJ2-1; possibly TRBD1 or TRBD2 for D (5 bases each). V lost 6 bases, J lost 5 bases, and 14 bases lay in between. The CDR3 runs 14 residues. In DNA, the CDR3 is TGTGCCAGCAGGGCTCTGGGGACGAACAATGAGCAGTTCTTC. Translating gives CASRALGTNNEQFF.

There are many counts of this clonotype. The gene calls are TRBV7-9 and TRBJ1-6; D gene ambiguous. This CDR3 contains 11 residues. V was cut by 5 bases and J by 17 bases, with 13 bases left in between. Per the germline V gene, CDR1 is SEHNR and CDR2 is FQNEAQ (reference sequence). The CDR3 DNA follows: TGTGCCAGCAGCCCAAGCAACGGGGTCCACTTT. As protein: CASSPSNGVHF.

The CDR3 nucleotides are TGTGCCACCTCCCCCGGTCGTGTCCAGCCCCAGCATTTT. Translated: CATSPGRVQPQHF. The rearrangement uses TRBV27 and TRBJ1-5; D is unclear. This CDR3 region has 13 residues. With 10 bases removed from V and 7 bases from J, the gap between germline ends came to 17 bases. Germline V gene lookup returns CDR1 MNHEY and CDR2 SMNVEV (reference sequence).

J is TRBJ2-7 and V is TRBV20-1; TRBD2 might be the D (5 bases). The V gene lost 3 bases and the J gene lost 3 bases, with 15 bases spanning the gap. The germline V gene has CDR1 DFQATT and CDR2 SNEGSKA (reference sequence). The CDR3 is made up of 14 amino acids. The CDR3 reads CSASAQRRLYEQYF. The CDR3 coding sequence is TGCAGTGCTAGCGCCCAGCGGAGACTCTACGAGCAGTACTTC.

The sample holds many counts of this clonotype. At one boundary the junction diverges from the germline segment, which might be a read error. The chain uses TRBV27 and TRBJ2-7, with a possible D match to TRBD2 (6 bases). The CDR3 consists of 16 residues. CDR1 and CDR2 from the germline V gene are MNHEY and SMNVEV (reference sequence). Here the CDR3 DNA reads TGTGCCAGCAGTCTTCGTAGAATGGCGGGGAGCTACGAGCAGTATTTC. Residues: CASSLRRMAGSYEQYF.

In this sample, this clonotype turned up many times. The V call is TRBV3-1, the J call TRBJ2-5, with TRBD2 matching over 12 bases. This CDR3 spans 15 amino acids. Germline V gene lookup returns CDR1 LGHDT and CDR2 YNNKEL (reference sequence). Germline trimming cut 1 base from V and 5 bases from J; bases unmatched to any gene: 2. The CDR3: CASSQGTSGDETQYF. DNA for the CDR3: TGTGCCAGCAGCCAAGGGACTAGCGGGGATGAGACCCAGTACTTC.

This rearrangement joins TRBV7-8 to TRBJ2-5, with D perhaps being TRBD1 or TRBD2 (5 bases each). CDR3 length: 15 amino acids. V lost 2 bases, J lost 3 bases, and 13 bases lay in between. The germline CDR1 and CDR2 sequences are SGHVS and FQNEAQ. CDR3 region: CASSLFGTHEETQYF. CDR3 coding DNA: TGTGCCAGCAGCTTATTCGGGACCCACGAAGAGACCCAGTACTTC.

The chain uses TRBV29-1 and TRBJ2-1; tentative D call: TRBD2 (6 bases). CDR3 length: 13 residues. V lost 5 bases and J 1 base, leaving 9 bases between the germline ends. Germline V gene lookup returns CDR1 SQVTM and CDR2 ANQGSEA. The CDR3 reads CSVSGLSYNEQFF. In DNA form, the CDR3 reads TGCAGCGTTAGCGGGCTTTCCTACAATGAGCAGTTCTTC.

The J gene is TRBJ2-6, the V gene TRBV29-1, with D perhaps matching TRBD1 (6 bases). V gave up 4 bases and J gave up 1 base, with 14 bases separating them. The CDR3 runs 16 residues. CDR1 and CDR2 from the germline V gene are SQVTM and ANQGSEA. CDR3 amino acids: CSVGTVQFSGANVLTF. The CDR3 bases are TGCAGCGTTGGGACAGTGCAGTTTTCTGGGGCCAACGTCCTGACTTTC.

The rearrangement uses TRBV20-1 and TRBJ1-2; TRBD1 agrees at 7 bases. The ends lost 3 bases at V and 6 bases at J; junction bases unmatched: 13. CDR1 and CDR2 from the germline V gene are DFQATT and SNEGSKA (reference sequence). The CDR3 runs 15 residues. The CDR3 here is CSASRGRGNTDGYTF. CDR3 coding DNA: TGCAGTGCTAGCAGAGGCAGGGGGAACACAGATGGCTACACCTTC.

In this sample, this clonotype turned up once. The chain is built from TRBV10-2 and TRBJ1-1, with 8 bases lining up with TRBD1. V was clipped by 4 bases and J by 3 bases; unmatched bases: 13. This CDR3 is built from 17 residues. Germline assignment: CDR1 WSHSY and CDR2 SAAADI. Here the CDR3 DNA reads TGCGCCAGCAGTGGAAGGACAGGGTTCTTGTTGGACACTGAAGCTTTCTTT. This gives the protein CASSGRTGFLLDTEAFF.

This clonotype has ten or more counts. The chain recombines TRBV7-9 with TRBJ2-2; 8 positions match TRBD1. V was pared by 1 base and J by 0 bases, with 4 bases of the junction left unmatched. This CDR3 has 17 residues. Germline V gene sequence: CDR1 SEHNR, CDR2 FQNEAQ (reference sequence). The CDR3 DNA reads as TGTGCCAGCAGCTTAGACGGACAGGGCGCGAACACCGGGGAGCTGTTTTTT. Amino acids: CASSLDGQGANTGELFF.

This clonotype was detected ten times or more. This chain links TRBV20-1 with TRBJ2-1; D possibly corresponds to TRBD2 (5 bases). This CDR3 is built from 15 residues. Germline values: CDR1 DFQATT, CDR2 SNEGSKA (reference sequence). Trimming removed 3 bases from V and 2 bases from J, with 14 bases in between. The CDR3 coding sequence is TGCAGTGCTAGTGATACGGGGTTACCCTACAATGAGCAGTTCTTC. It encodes CSASDTGLPYNEQFF.

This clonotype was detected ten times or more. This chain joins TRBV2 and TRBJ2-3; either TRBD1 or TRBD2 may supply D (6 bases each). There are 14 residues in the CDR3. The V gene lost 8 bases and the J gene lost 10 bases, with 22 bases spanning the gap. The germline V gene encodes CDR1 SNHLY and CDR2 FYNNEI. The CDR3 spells CASLSGAGRSAQYF. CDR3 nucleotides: TGTGCCAGCCTTTCGGGGGCGGGTCGGAGCGCGCAGTATTTT.

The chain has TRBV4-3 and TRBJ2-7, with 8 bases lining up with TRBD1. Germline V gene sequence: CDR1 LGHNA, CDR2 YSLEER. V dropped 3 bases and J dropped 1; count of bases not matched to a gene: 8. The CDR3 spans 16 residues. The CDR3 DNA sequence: TGCGCCAGCAGCCAGGCTCCAGGGGGCCGTTCCTACGAGCAGTACTTC. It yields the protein CASSQAPGGRSYEQYF.

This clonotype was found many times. The CDR3 loop reads CSATRGANQPQHF. The CDR3 DNA reads TGCAGCGCAACTCGCGGGGCGAATCAGCCCCAGCATTTT. The chain is built from TRBV29-1 and TRBJ1-5, with a weak D call TRBD1 (5 bases). Trimming stripped 7 bases from V and 4 bases from J, with 14 bases between. Germline CDR1 reads SQVTM; CDR2 reads ANQGSEA. The CDR3 spans 13 residues.

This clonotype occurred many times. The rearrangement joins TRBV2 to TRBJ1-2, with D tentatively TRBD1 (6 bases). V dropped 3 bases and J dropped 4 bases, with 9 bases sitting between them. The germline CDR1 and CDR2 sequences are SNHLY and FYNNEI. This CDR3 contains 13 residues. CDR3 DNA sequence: TGTGCCAGCAGTGAGGACAGCATCTATGGCTACACCTTC. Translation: CASSEDSIYGYTF. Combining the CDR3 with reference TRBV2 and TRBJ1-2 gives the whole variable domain EPEVTQTPSHQVTQMGQEVILRCVPISNHLYFYWYRQILGQKVEFLVSFYNNEISEKSEIFDDQFSVERPDGSNFTLKIRSTKLEDSAMYFCASSEDSIYGYTFGSGTRLTVV.

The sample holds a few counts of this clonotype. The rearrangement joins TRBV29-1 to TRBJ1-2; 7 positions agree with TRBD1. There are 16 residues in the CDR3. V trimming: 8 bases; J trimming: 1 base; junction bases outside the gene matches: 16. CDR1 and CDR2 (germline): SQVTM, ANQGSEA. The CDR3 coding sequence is TGCAGCTTTCGCGGGGAGGGGACAGACCTTAACTATGGCTACACCTTC. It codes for CSFRGEGTDLNYGYTF.

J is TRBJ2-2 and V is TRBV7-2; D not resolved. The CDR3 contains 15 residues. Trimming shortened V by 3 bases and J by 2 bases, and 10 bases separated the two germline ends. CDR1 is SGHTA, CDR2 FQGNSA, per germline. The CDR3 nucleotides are TGTGCCAGCAGCTTCCCCGTAGCAAACACCGGGGAGCTGTTTTTT. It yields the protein CASSFPVANTGELFF.